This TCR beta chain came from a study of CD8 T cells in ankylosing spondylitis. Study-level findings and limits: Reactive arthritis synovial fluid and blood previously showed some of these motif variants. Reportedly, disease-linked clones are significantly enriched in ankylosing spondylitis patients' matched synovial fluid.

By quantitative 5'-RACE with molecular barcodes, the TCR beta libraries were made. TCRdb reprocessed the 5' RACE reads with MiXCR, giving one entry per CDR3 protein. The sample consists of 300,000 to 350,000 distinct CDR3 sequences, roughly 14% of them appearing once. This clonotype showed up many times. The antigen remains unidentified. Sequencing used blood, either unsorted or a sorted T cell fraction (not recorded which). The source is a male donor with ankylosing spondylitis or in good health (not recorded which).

CDR3: CASSAHLAAIGNEQFF. The CDR3 region has the DNA TGCGCCAGCAGTGCCCATCTAGCGGCTATCGGCAATGAGCAGTTCTTC. The chain couples TRBV10-1 to TRBJ2-1, with TRBD2 matching 7 bases. The CDR3 covers 16 residues. Germline V CDR1 and CDR2: WNHNN, SYGVQD (reference sequence). Germline trimming cut 4 bases from V and 6 bases from J; bases unmatched to any gene: 12.